These T cell receptor beta chains were read from a single sample in a study of blood T cell repertoires in COVID-19. Assay: immunoSEQ multiplex PCR; the TCRdb copy retains only in-frame clones and omits some. The sample records about half a million clones, about 85% being singletons. The sequencing input was PBMCs or T cells enriched from blood (not recorded which). Receptors originate from a woman aged 55-70 years who had recovered from COVID-19. Each CDR3 is given with its conserved first and last residue. Each record gives: D gene, CDR3 length, V gene, J gene, clone size, CDR3 DNA, CDR3 protein. A D gene is named only where the DNA matches it firmly. The size field is filled for only some rows; it gives once, few, many or a size class.

>TRBD1|14|TRBV6-5|TRBJ2-7|NA
TGTGCCAGCCAACGGGACAGTTTAACCTACGAGCAGTACTTC
CASQRDSLTYEQYF
>TRBD2|18|TRBV2|TRBJ2-6|few
TGTGCCAGCAGAGGACCTCGGGGGGGGCGGTCTGGGGCCAACGTCCTGACTTTC
CASRGPRGGRSGANVLTF
>TRBD2|18|TRBV5-1|TRBJ2-2|NA
TGCGCCAGCAGCTTCGGACTAGCGGGGGGTTATAACACCGGGGAGCTGTTTTTT
CASSFGLAGGYNTGELFF
>TRBD1|16|TRBV6-6|TRBJ2-3|NA
TGTGCCAGCACCTTACCCCCGGGACAGCACACAGATACGCAGTATTTT
CASTLPPGQHTDTQYF
>NA|14|TRBV5-1|TRBJ1-1|NA
TGCGCCAGCAGCTTGGGGTACAGGGACACTGAAGCTTTCTTT
CASSLGYRDTEAFF
>NA|13|TRBV14|TRBJ1-6|NA
TGTGCCAGCAGCCAAGATCCGTGGAGACCCCTCCACTTT
CASSQDPWRPLHF
>NA|15|TRBV5-1|TRBJ2-1|once
TGCGCCAGCAGCGAGGGAGGGACACAGTACAATGAGCAGTTCTTC
CASSEGGTQYNEQFF
>TRBD1|15|TRBV24-1|TRBJ1-2|NA
TGTGCCACCAGTGATTCAGGGGGCGCAGGCTATGGCTACACCTTC
CATSDSGGAGYGYTF
>NA|13|TRBV4-1|TRBJ1-2|NA
TGCGCCAGCAGCCTGACAGAAGGGAATGGCTACACCTTC
CASSLTEGNGYTF
>TRBD2|15|TRBV4-2|TRBJ2-3|NA
TGTGCCAGCAGCCTTAAGCGGGGGGGACGAGATACGCAGTATTTT
CASSLKRGGRDTQYF
>TRBD2|16|TRBV14|TRBJ2-5|NA
TGTGCCAGCAGCGGGACTAGCGGGGGGGTAGGAGAGACCCAGTACTTC
CASSGTSGGVGETQYF